This T cell receptor (beta chain) derives from a study of cytomegalovirus exposure and HLA in healthy donors. Study-level points and caveats: A list of 150 to 200 TCR beta chains associated with cytomegalovirus was given. Highly shared sequence variants in one cluster were likely a sequencing artifact.

On this clone itself: Its antigen is undetermined.

Both 60 Vbeta primers and 13 Jbeta primers went into the PCR. Original analysis: Among the unique TCR beta chains that a later analysis counted, about 81 million in all, approximately 12 million were shared. Here immunoSEQ multiplex PCR was the method, and the copy in TCRdb shows in-frame clones only, minus some. That table furnishes V, J and clone size, whereas the DNA furnished D and trimming. The sample records around 200,000 clones, roughly 79% being singletons. Trimming took 5 bases from V and 4 from J; bases not matched to a gene: 7. Looked up from germline, CDR1 is MNHEY and CDR2 is SMNVEV (reference sequence). The CDR3 has 15 amino acids.

The gene calls are TRBV27 and TRBJ1-2, with 10 bases fitting TRBD1. This receptor was taken from a man aged 18 to 35 in good health and CMV-seronegative. The sequenced sample consisted of PBMCs. The CDR3 region is CASSPGQGVFYGYTF. In nucleotides, the CDR3 is TGTGCCAGCAGTCCCGGACAGGGGGTTTTCTATGGCTACACCTTC.